This TCR beta chain was identified in a study of blood T cell repertoires in COVID-19 (dated by TCRdb to the early 2020s). Turning to the overall study: Samples covering the acute and convalescent phases of COVID-19 were provided by collaborators in the United States, Italy and Spain. The material from the prospective study consisted of cDNA or gDNA derived from T cells, B-cell-depleted T cells, or PBMCs. Deeply sampled blood TCRbeta repertoires from subjects exposed to, actively infected with, or recovered from COVID-19 were included in the dataset. The repertoires were released in a freely available public database intended as a resource for research on the immune response to SARS-CoV-2. Samples came from the ongoing ImmuneRACE study (first 160 participants) plus 1,254 subjects from 6 global collaborators. Nearly every sample came with metadata listing a de-identified subject ID, COVID-19 status, age in years and sex. HLA class I and class II types, where available, came from metadata supplied by the sample provider rather than from assay-based typing.

On this clone: Its target antigen remains unknown. No quality values exist for individual bases; no much larger clone is one base distant.

Enrolling through a virtual design, the prospective study's participants ranged in age from about 18 to 100 years and lived across roughly 23 United States geographic areas. Cohort assignment in the prospective study relied on participant-reported clinical history from a screening survey and a study questionnaire. Exposed participants had been in contact, within 2 weeks of entering the study, with a person who had a PCR-confirmed or clinician-diagnosed case of COVID-19. In the prospective study, mobile phlebotomists collected whole blood, serum and a nasopharyngeal or oropharyngeal swab from each participant. Additional blood draws and questionnaires over a 2-month period could optionally be provided by prospective study participants. Before DNA extraction, prospective study blood samples were shipped either frozen or at room temperature. Broader findings and caveats from the paper: The quantity of clinical and demographic metadata differed by source and by participant and was supplied without curation.

TCRbeta CDR3 regions were amplified from genomic DNA by means of the immunoSEQ Assay, a bias-controlled multiplex PCR. For the original study's pipeline: Within the assay, amplification of reference gene primers was used to estimate how many nucleated cells each sample contained. Sequence reads were collapsed and filtered to measure the absolute abundance of every unique TCRbeta CDR3 rearrangement. Productive Simpson clonality was computed per sample as the square root of Simpson's diversity index over productive rearrangements. TCRdb took this table from immuneACCESS and kept in-frame rearrangements with V and J called. Such tables lack part of the clones; where checked against another copy, unresolved V genes explain under half of the gap, and the rest is unexplained. V, J and clone size are those of that table, while D and trimming were read from the DNA. This sample has fewer than 300,000 clones in its table, and around 84% of those were observed once. Jointly, the top ten make up 5% of the sample.

The CDR3 holds 16 amino acids from the cysteine to the phenylalanine. Only the CDR3 DNA stays, 48 bases, in frame from base 1. Looking up the germline V gene yields CDR1 MNHNS and CDR2 SASEGT. The V end gives up 3 bases and the J end 6 bases, leaving 8 bases in the junction not matched to a gene. The sequence derives from a middle-aged man who had been exposed to COVID-19. Here the chain combines TRBV6-1 and TRBJ2-1, with 10 central nucleotides matching TRBD2. Sample: PBMCs or T cells enriched from blood (not recorded which). In nucleotides, the sequence is TGTGCCAGCAGTGACCCGGGACTAGCGCGCTTCAATGAGCAGTTCTTC. Its product reads: CASSDPGLARFNEQFF.